The 18 T cell receptor beta chains below were found in one sample sequenced in a study of human T cells and chemical hapten exposure (dated by TCRdb to about 2021). Interpreted using the paper, the time point label stands for: patch test 3, about 24 weeks after DPC sensitization. The sample's treatment or condition label, decoded: therapeutic diphenylcyclopropenone sensitization with weekly scalp DPC. The library relied on RACE. Sequencing used a NextSeq 500. TCRdb ran its own pipeline on the public reads, namely fastp trimming at Q25 and MiXCR clone calling, and kept in-frame beta chains. Rows are unified per CDR3 protein, each entry keeping the most common DNA and genes. This sample comprises 62,000 or so distinct CDR3 sequences, about 11% of them detected only once. 2% to 3% of the sample goes to the ten largest clones. The input for sequencing was whole blood, taken in connection with sensitization to the hapten diphenylcyclopropenone (DPC). The receptors here all came from a woman in her 30s with alopecia areata. Some clones in this sample may be carry-over from other donors' samples.

The table lists this clonotype with a few counts. The rearrangement joins TRBV20-1 to TRBJ2-1; TRBD2 matches at 8 bases. CDR3 length equals 14 residues. Germline CDR1 DFQATT, CDR2 SNEGSKA (reference sequence). V was clipped by 5 bases and J by 0 bases; unmatched bases: 3. The CDR3 reads CSAQGLVSYNEQFF. The CDR3 coding sequence is TGCAGTGCTCAGGGACTAGTCTCCTACAATGAGCAGTTCTTC.

V is TRBV7-2 and J is TRBJ2-5; D tentatively fits TRBD1 or TRBD2 (5 bases each). Germline lookup yields CDR1 SGHTA and CDR2 FQGNSA. Trimming pared 6 bases from V and 4 bases from J, leaving 18 bases between. This CDR3 comprises 15 residues. The CDR3 DNA sequence: TGTGCCAGCAGTCCCCCGCAGTTGAGGGGAGAGACCCAGTACTTC. It is translated as CASSPPQLRGETQYF.

This clonotype was counted at least ten times. This chain joins TRBV3-1 and TRBJ2-7; D call uncertain. This CDR3 is 15 amino acids long. With 5 bases removed from V and 4 bases from J, the gap between germline ends came to 18 bases. The germline V gene has CDR1 LGHDT and CDR2 YNNKEL (reference sequence). CDR3 nucleotide sequence: TGTGCCAGCAGCTCGAATTCTGGACCCACATACGAGCAGTACTTC. It yields the protein CASSSNSGPTYEQYF.

The CDR3 region has the DNA TGCAGCGTTGGGACCGGGACCACTGAAGCTTTCTTT. Its translation is CSVGTGTTEAFF. This sequence joins TRBV29-1 and TRBJ1-1, with D perhaps matching TRBD1 (5 bases). V shed 4 bases and J shed 4 bases, with 10 bases lying between them. CDR1 and CDR2 (germline): SQVTM, ANQGSEA. The CDR3 is made up of 12 amino acids.

This chain links TRBV4-1 with TRBJ1-1; 8 bases map to TRBD1. Looked up from germline, CDR1 is MGHRA and CDR2 is YSYEKL. The CDR3 extends over 15 amino acids. V gave up 4 bases and J gave up 3 bases; unmatched junction bases: 7. The CDR3 sequence: CASSLTTGADTEAFF. The CDR3 bases are TGCGCCAGCAGCCTCACGACAGGGGCGGACACTGAAGCTTTCTTT.

This chain joins TRBV6-2 or TRBV6-3 and TRBJ1-4, with D maybe TRBD1 (5 bases). Trimming took off 6 bases at V and 3 bases at J, with 23 bases between the two ends. The CDR3 is made up of 18 amino acids. The germline V gene encodes CDR1 MNHEY and CDR2 SVGEGT. The CDR3 coding sequence is TGTGCCAGCAGAAAGGGACTAGCGGGAGGCAGATCTAATGAAAAACTGTTTTTT. Amino acids: CASRKGLAGGRSNEKLFF.

In its sample, this clonotype was seen many times. The rearrangement uses TRBV7-9 and TRBJ2-2, with D hard to call. Trimming removed 5 bases from V and 4 bases from J, with 8 bases in between. This CDR3 spans 13 amino acids. Germline V lookup: CDR1 SEHNR, CDR2 FQNEAQ (reference sequence). The CDR3 reads CASSPPPTGELFF. The CDR3, as DNA: TGTGCCAGCAGCCCTCCCCCCACCGGGGAGCTGTTTTTT.

This clonotype was found many times. The gene calls are TRBV20-1 and TRBJ2-3; possibly TRBD1 for D (6 bases). Germline CDR1 and CDR2: DFQATT and SNEGSKA (reference sequence). V was cut by 6 bases and J by 1 base, with 14 bases left in between. The CDR3 is 14 amino acids. In DNA form, the CDR3 reads TGCAGTGCCCACTCCGGACAGCGCACAGATACGCAGTATTTT. Translated, it gives CSAHSGQRTDTQYF.

This clonotype has a count of ten or more. This sequence joins TRBV20-1 and TRBJ2-3, with 11 positions matching TRBD2. Germline assignment: CDR1 DFQATT and CDR2 SNEGSKA (reference sequence). J gave up 4 bases and V 2 bases, and 11 bases lay outside the gene matches. The CDR3 is 17 amino acids. The DNA for the CDR3 is TGCAGTGCTAGACTAGGGACTAGCGGCGCTCAACCAGATACGCAGTATTTT. Its protein product is CSARLGTSGAQPDTQYF.

This clonotype was detected a few times. The CDR3 loop is CASSLFFSPQETQYF. For the CDR3, the DNA is TGCGCCAGCAGCTTGTTCTTTTCCCCTCAAGAGACCCAGTACTTC. The chain couples TRBV5-1 to TRBJ2-5; no clear D gene. This CDR3 is built from 15 residues. The germline V gene encodes CDR1 SGHRS and CDR2 YFSETQ. Trimming shortened V by 1 base and J by 2 bases, and 12 bases separated the two germline ends.

This clonotype was seen a few times. The rearrangement joins TRBV6-6 to TRBJ2-7, with D maybe TRBD1 (6 bases). Germline V gene lookup returns CDR1 MNHNY and CDR2 SVGAGI (reference sequence). V gave up 5 bases and J gave up 3 bases, with 17 bases separating them. This CDR3 comprises 15 residues. CDR3 bases: TGTGCCAGCAGTCGACAGGCCTCAAAACTCTACGAGCAGTACTTC. Protein sequence: CASSRQASKLYEQYF.

Note on this clonotype: One end of the junction is discordant with germline, which a read error may explain. The chain combines TRBV24-1 with TRBJ1-5, with D maybe TRBD1 (5 bases). Germline V gene data show CDR1 as KGHDR and CDR2 as SFDVKD. This CDR3 comprises 16 residues. The DNA for the CDR3 is TGTGCTACCAGTGACCCCCGGAGGGGAAGCAATCAGCCCCAGCATTTT. The encoded protein is CATSDPRRGSNQPQHF.

This clonotype showed up many times. The J gene is TRBJ2-3, the V gene TRBV21-1. TRBV21-1 is deemed a pseudogene. This CDR3 is 15 amino acids long. The CDR3 nucleotides are TGTGCCAGCAGCAAAGTTCTGATTCCCCCAGATACGCAGTATTTT. Its protein is CASSKVLIPPDTQYF.

The chain links TRBV12-3 or TRBV12-4 to TRBJ1-1; 8 bases are a match to TRBD1. The CDR3 covers 13 residues. Losses at the gene ends were 3 bases for V and 10 bases for J; bases not matched to a gene: 7. The CDR3 DNA is TGTGCCAGCAGTTTCGGACAGGGAAGGGCAGCTTTCTTT. Its translation: CASSFGQGRAAFF.

This clonotype has a count of ten or more. The V call is TRBV7-2, the J call TRBJ1-2, with D perhaps matching TRBD1 (5 bases). The CDR3 runs 13 residues. V gave up 3 bases and J gave up 4 bases, with 9 bases separating them. Per germline, CDR1 SGHTA and CDR2 FQGNSA. In nucleotides, the CDR3 is TGTGCCAGCAGCTTTTGGGGCGGCTATGGCTACACCTTC. Translation gives CASSFWGGYGYTF.

This clonotype was seen ten or more times. V and J are TRBV27 and TRBJ1-1; D remains unclear. The CDR3 has 13 residues. In germline, CDR1 is MNHEY, CDR2 SMNVEV (reference sequence). The V end lost 2 bases, the J end lost 4 bases, and 8 bases lay between the germline ends. This CDR3 is CASSLAQVTEAFF. CDR3 DNA sequence: TGTGCCAGCAGTTTAGCCCAGGTCACTGAAGCTTTCTTT.

This clonotype was counted at least ten times. J is TRBJ2-2 and V is TRBV5-4, with 12 nucleotides matching TRBD1. Germline CDR1 is SGHNT and CDR2 is YYREEE (reference sequence). The CDR3 has 16 amino acids. Trimming removed 4 bases from V and 6 bases from J; junction bases left unmatched: 7. CDR3: CASSTTGTGGAGELFF. Here the CDR3 DNA reads TGTGCCAGCAGCACAACCGGGACAGGGGGCGCCGGGGAGCTGTTTTTT.

This clonotype showed up many times. The chain has TRBV2 and TRBJ1-2, with a tentative D call TRBD1 (5 bases). The germline CDR1 and CDR2 sequences are SNHLY and FYNNEI. Trimming removed 6 bases from V and 4 bases from J, with 9 bases in between. The CDR3 is made up of 12 amino acids. The CDR3 loop is CASRQAGYGYTF. The DNA for the CDR3 is TGTGCCAGCAGACAGGCCGGCTATGGCTACACCTTC.